This TCR beta chain was sequenced during a study of breast tumors, draining lymph nodes, adjacent tissues. Findings and limits, study-wide: Findings are consistent with lymph node origin and intratumoral expansion of most tumor T cells. Tumor T cell lymph node origin was a supported hypothesis, not proven. Compared with lymph nodes, tumors were less diverse; compared with nontumor tissue, more.

The lymph nodes were axillary draining lymph nodes from breast cancer patients. In TCRdb, the multiplex PCR reads were re-called with MiXCR into one record per CDR3 protein. The repertoire holds about 100,000 distinct CDR3 sequences, with about 20% as singletons. Ten or more counts support this clonotype. Its antigen is not known. Per the germline V gene, CDR1 is SGHVS and CDR2 is FQNEAQ. This CDR3 region has 16 residues. With 5 bases clipped from V and 0 bases from J, the junction kept 5 bases outside the gene matches. This sequence was found in a female donor with breast cancer. Some clones in this sample may be carry-over from other donors' samples. The chain employs TRBV7-8 and TRBJ2-1; TRBD2 matches at 9 bases. Material for sequencing was axillary lymph node tissue. The CDR3 nucleotides are TGTGCCAGCAGCCCAGCGGGGGGCAGCTCCTACAATGAGCAGTTCTTC. Translating it yields CASSPAGGSSYNEQFF.